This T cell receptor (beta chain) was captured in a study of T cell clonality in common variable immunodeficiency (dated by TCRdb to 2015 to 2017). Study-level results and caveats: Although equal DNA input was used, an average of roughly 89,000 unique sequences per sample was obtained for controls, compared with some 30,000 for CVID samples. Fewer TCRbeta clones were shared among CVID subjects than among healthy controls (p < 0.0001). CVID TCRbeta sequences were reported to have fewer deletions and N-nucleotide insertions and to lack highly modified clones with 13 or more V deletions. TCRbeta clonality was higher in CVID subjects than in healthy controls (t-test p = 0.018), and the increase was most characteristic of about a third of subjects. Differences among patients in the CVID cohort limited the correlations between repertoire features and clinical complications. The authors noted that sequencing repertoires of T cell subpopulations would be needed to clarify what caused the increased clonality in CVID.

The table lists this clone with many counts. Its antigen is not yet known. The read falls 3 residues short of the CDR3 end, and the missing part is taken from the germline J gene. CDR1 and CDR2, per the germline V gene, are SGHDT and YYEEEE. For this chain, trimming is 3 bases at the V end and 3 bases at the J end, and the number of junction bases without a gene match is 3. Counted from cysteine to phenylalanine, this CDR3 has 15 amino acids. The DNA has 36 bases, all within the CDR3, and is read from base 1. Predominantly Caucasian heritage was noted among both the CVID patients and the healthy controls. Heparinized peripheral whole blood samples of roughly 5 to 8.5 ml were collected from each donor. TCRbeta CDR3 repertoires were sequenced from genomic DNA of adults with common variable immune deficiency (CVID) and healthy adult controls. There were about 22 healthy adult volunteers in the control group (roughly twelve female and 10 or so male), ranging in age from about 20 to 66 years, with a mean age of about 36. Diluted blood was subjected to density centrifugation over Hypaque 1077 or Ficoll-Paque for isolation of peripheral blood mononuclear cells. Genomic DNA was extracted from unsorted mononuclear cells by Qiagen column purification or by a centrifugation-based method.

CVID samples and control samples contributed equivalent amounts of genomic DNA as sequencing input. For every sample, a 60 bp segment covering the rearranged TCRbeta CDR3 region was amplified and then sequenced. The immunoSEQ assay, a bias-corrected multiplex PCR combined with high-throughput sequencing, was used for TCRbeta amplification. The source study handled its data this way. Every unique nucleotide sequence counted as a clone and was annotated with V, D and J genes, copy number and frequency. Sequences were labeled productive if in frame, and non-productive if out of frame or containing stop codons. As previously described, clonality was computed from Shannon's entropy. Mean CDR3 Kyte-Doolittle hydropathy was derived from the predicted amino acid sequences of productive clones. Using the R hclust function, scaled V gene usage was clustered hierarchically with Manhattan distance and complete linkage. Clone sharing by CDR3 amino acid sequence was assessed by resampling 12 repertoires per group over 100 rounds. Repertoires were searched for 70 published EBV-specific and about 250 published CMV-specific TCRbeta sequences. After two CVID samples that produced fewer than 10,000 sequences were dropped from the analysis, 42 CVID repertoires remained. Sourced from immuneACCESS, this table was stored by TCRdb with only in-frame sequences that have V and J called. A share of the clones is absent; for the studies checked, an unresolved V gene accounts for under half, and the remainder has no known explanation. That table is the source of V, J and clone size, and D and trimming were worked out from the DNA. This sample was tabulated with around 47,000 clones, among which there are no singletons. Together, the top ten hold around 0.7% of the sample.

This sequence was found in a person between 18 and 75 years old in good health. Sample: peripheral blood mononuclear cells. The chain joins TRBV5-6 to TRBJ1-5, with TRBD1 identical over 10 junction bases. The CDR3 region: CASSSGQGYNQPQHF. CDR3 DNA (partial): TGTGCCAGCAGCTCGGGACAGGGGTACAATCAGCCC. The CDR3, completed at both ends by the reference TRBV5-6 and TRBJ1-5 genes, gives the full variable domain DAGVTQSPTHLIKTRGQQVTLRCSPKSGHDTVSWYQQALGQGPQFIFQYYEEEERQRGNFPDRFSGHQFPNYSSELNVNALLLGDSALYLCASSSGQGYNQPQHFGDGTRLSIL.